Sequencing of this T cell receptor beta chain was carried out in a study of monozygotic twins with inflammatory bowel disease. From 3,500 to 4,000 ng of total RNA, each TCR library was prepared. Two rounds of nested PCR, of roughly 17 and 9 cycles, were run on TCRalpha and TCRbeta cDNA. After re-calling the 5' RACE reads, TCRdb lists one entry per CDR3 protein, DNA absent. The sample has 150,000 to 200,000 distinct CDR3 sequences. This CDR3 spans 14 amino acids. The germline V gene has CDR1 MDHEN and CDR2 SYDVKM. An approximately 2.3 ml blood sample was drawn per donor. The chain joins TRBV28 to TRBJ1-1. The receptor was derived from a human donor with ulcerative colitis or Crohn's disease, or a healthy co-twin of an affected twin (not recorded which). Sequencing was done on a sample of blood. CDR3 residues: CASSFSRGYTEAFF.